This T cell receptor (beta chain) was sequenced in a study of cytomegalovirus exposure and HLA in healthy donors. Looking at the study overall: The 120 or so validation repertoires, a later analysis reported, used the same platform as the approximately 700 first-cohort repertoires. Study-wide results and caveats: One later analysis, an examination of the 120 or so validation repertoires, found that first-cohort TCR clusters tended to co-occur in them. High specificity and sensitivity for cytomegalovirus status were reported for the classifier.

The J segment lost 3 bases and the V segment lost 0 bases, leaving 1 base of the junction unmatched. The length of the CDR3 is 15 residues. Germline assignment: CDR1 MNHEY and CDR2 SVGAGI. TCRdb keeps only in-frame clones here, not all; method: immunoSEQ multiplex PCR. The sample lists more than 90,000 clones, about nine tenths occurring once. Comment on this clone: Its antigen is undetermined.

Sequenced material: PBMCs. The receptor was isolated from a young man in good health and CMV-seronegative. The chain has TRBV6-5 and TRBJ2-3; the match to TRBD2 covers 9 bases. The CDR3 DNA is TGTGCCAGCAGTTACTCGAGCGGGAGGACAGATACGCAGTATTTT. It encodes CASSYSSGRTDTQYF.